One and the same sample provided the 29 T cell receptor beta chains below, sequenced in a study of OX40 agonist ivuxolimab in advanced cancers. Method: immunoSEQ multiplex PCR; TCRdb's copy keeps in-frame clones and lacks some. The data contain 60,000 or so clones, roughly 83% of them seen just once; the ten biggest clones take up 2.5% to 4%. This specimen consisted of CD4+ or CD8+ T cells sorted from blood, obtained in a trial of the OX40 agonist ivuxolimab. All receptors come from an adult with an advanced solid tumor such as melanoma, head and neck, liver or kidney cancer.

This clone was picked up a small number of times. This chain joins TRBV19 and TRBJ2-3; D is uncertain. Germline V lookup: CDR1 LNHDA, CDR2 SQIVND (reference sequence). V gave up 7 bases and J gave up 2 bases, with 10 bases separating them. The CDR3 consists of 13 residues. The CDR3 is CASKPRNTDTQYF. The CDR3 DNA is TGTGCCAGTAAGCCGAGGAACACAGATACGCAGTATTTT.

This sequence joins TRBV2 and TRBJ2-7; D ambiguous. This CDR3 has 13 amino acids. V lost 8 bases and J 2 bases, leaving 13 bases between the germline ends. Germline CDR1 reads SNHLY; CDR2 reads FYNNEI. The CDR3 nucleotides read TGTGCCAGCTCGCGGCAGAGAACCTACGAGCAGTACTTC. Its protein is CASSRQRTYEQYF.

About this clone: One junction end does not reproduce the germline sequence, and a read error may be involved. V is TRBV6-6 and J is TRBJ1-5, with 8 bases fitting TRBD1. CDR1 is MNHNY and CDR2 is SVGAGI in the germline V gene (reference sequence). The CDR3 length is 14 residues. CDR3 in amino acids: CASRYTTGDQAQHF. DNA of the CDR3: TGTGCCAGCAGGTATACGACAGGGGATCAGGCCCAGCATTTT.

This clone has more than one count but fewer than ten. CDR3 in DNA: TGTGCCAGCAGCTTACTCGGACAGGGACAGACTGAAGCTTTCTTT. Translation gives CASSLLGQGQTEAFF. The chain joins TRBV7-9 to TRBJ1-1; 8 nucleotides match TRBD1. V lost 2 bases and J lost 5; bases outside the gene matches: 7. Germline assignment: CDR1 SEHNR and CDR2 FQNEAQ (reference sequence). CDR3 length: 15 residues.

This chain connects TRBV13 to TRBJ2-2; D perhaps matches TRBD2 (5 bases). The CDR3 has 13 amino acids. Trimming took off 5 bases at V and 1 base at J, with 5 bases between the two ends. The germline V gene has CDR1 PRHDT and CDR2 FYEKMQ (reference sequence). The chain's CDR3 is CASSRGNTGELFF. The CDR3 nucleotides are TGTGCCAGCAGCCGGGGGAACACCGGGGAGCTGTTTTTT.

V and J are TRBV19 and TRBJ2-5; D remains ambiguous. Matching the DNA end better, TRBJ2-7 makes the J call doubtful. CDR3 length equals 14 residues. Germline values: CDR1 LNHDA, CDR2 SQIVND (reference sequence). As DNA, the CDR3 is TGTGCCAGTAGGGACGCCTGGAGCTCCTACGAGCAGTACTTC. This codes for CASRDAWSSYEQYF.

The chain joins TRBV9 to TRBJ2-5; the D gene is possibly TRBD1 (5 bases). Germline V gene lookup returns CDR1 SGDLS and CDR2 YYNGEE. The CDR3 covers 12 residues. The ends were cut back, 4 bases at V and 9 bases at J, with 13 bases in the middle. The chain's CDR3 is CASSIQGRAQYF. CDR3 nucleotides: TGTGCCAGCAGCATCCAAGGCAGGGCCCAGTACTTC.

This clone has only one observation. The chain has TRBV7-2 and TRBJ1-4; TRBD1 matches at 10 bases. The germline V gene has CDR1 SGHTA and CDR2 FQGNSA. The J segment lost 8 bases and the V segment lost 5 bases, leaving 8 bases of the junction unmatched. This CDR3 contains 15 residues. As DNA, the CDR3 is TGTGCCAGCAGCGTGGGGACAGGGGATCGGGAAAAACTGTTTTTT. Its translation: CASSVGTGDREKLFF. Combining the CDR3 with reference TRBV7-2 and TRBJ1-4 gives the whole variable domain GAGVSQSPSNKVTEKGKDVELRCDPISGHTALYWYRQSLGQGLEFLIYFQGNSAPDKSGLPSDRFSAERTGGSVSTLTIQRTQQEDSAVYLCASSVGTGDREKLFFGSGTQLSVL.

This chain joins TRBV18 and TRBJ2-7; D might be TRBD1 (6 bases). V gave up 2 bases and J gave up 3 bases, with 8 bases separating them. Germline V gene sequence: CDR1 KGHSH, CDR2 LQKENI. This CDR3 spans 13 amino acids. The CDR3 spells CASSPTTGYEQYF. The CDR3, as DNA: TGTGCCAGCTCACCAACGACAGGCTACGAGCAGTACTTC. Looking up the rest from reference TRBV18 and TRBJ2-7 gives the full variable domain: NAGVMQNPRHLVRRRGQEARLRCSPMKGHSHVYWYRQLPEEGLKFMVYLQKENIIDESGMPKERFSAEFPKEGPSILRIQQVVRGDSAAYFCASSPTTGYEQYFGPGTRLTVT.

V usage is TRBV27 and J usage is TRBJ2-3; D gene uncertain. Trimming removed 4 bases at V and 2 bases at J, with 4 bases between. The CDR3 is 12 amino acids. Germline V gene data show CDR1 as MNHEY and CDR2 as SMNVEV (reference sequence). The CDR3 bases are TGTGCCAGCAGTTGGAACACAGATACGCAGTATTTT. Its protein product is CASSWNTDTQYF.

This chain uses TRBV7-8 with TRBJ2-5; 9 bases align to TRBD1. The V and J ends lost 4 bases and 5 bases, in that order; junction bases with no gene match: 8. Germline CDR1 reads SGHVS; CDR2 reads FQNEAQ. CDR3 length: 15 residues. The CDR3 sequence: CASSSVDRGRETQYF. The CDR3 nucleotides are TGTGCCAGCAGCTCTGTGGACAGGGGCAGGGAGACCCAGTACTTC.

This clone showed up many times. This chain links TRBV18 with TRBJ1-6; D gene ambiguous. V dropped 3 bases and J dropped 8 bases, with 8 bases sitting between them. Germline loops: CDR1 KGHSH, CDR2 LQKENI. This CDR3 is built from 13 residues. The CDR3 sequence: CASSPGEDSPLHF. CDR3 bases: TGTGCCAGCTCACCGGGTGAGGATTCACCCCTCCACTTT.

There are a few counts of this clone. The chain links TRBV7-3 to TRBJ1-1; D ambiguous. This CDR3 region has 14 residues. V lost 2 bases, J lost 4 bases, and 11 bases lay in between. Germline loops: CDR1 SGHTA, CDR2 FQGTGA. CDR3 sequence reads: CASSLSPGATEAFF. The CDR3 DNA reads TGTGCCAGCAGCTTATCCCCGGGCGCCACTGAAGCTTTCTTT.

The chain combines TRBV11-3 with TRBJ2-5; D remains ambiguous. This CDR3 has 14 residues. Germline CDR1 and CDR2: SGHNT and YENEEA. The V end was cut by 5 bases, the J end by 4 bases, with 14 bases between. CDR3 nucleotide sequence: TGTGCCAGCAGCCCTTCAAGGGTTGGAGAGACCCAGTACTTC. Protein product: CASSPSRVGETQYF.

The chain employs TRBV9 and TRBJ1-4; 7 nucleotides line up with TRBD1. Per germline, CDR1 SGDLS and CDR2 YYNGEE. The CDR3 spans 14 residues. The V and J ends lost 4 bases and 10 bases, in that order; junction bases with no gene match: 10. DNA for the CDR3: TGTGCCAGCAGCCCGGAGACAGGGTATAGAAAACTGTTTTTT. Residues: CASSPETGYRKLFF.

The chain uses TRBV28 and TRBJ2-2, with 8 bases lining up with TRBD2. Germline V CDR1 and CDR2: MDHEN, SYDVKM. The CDR3 consists of 15 residues. J was trimmed by 4 bases and V by 5 bases; bases with no gene match: 6. The CDR3 is CASSIGSGVTGELFF. DNA for the CDR3: TGTGCCAGCAGTATAGGTAGCGGGGTCACCGGGGAGCTGTTTTTT.

The chain couples TRBV11-3 to TRBJ2-7, with D possibly being TRBD1 (6 bases). In germline, CDR1 is SGHNT, CDR2 YENEEA. V was shortened by 3 bases and J by 3 bases, with 9 bases between the two germline ends. The CDR3 extends over 13 amino acids. The CDR3 nucleotides read TGTGCCAGCAGCTTGCAGGGGATCTACGAGCAGTACTTC. Its protein product is CASSLQGIYEQYF.

The J gene is TRBJ2-7, the V gene TRBV18; the D gene is possibly TRBD2 (5 bases). The germline V and J ends were trimmed by 0 bases and 0 bases, with 9 bases remaining between them. The CDR3 spans 15 residues. Germline CDR1 is KGHSH and CDR2 is LQKENI. The CDR3 nucleotides read TGTGCCAGCTCACCACCCCCAGCGGACTCCTACGAGCAGTACTTC. It yields the protein CASSPPPADSYEQYF.

This CDR3 reads CAISESPPTTPGATQHF. The DNA of the CDR3 is TGTGCCATCAGTGAGTCCCCCCCCACCACCCCCGGGGCGACCCAGCATTTT. The rearrangement uses TRBV10-3 and TRBJ1-5; D might be TRBD1 (5 bases). V lost 0 bases, J lost 11 bases, and 23 bases lay in between. The germline gives CDR1 ENHRY, CDR2 SYGVKD. The CDR3 length is 17 residues.

The V call is TRBV28, the J call TRBJ1-4, with D perhaps matching TRBD1 (6 bases). The V gene lost 2 bases and the J gene lost 8 bases, with 18 bases spanning the gap. Looked up from germline, CDR1 is MDHEN and CDR2 is SYDVKM. The CDR3 is made up of 16 amino acids. The CDR3 protein is CASSLGSAGTPEKLFF. The CDR3 DNA reads as TGTGCCAGCAGTTTAGGATCAGCCGGGACACCCGAAAAACTGTTTTTT.

This chain uses TRBV18 with TRBJ2-2; D may be TRBD2 (5 bases). This CDR3 comprises 14 residues. Per the germline V gene, CDR1 is KGHSH and CDR2 is LQKENI. V was clipped by 2 bases and J by 7 bases, with 11 bases between them. The CDR3 sequence: CASSPEGAIGELFF. The DNA for the CDR3 is TGTGCCAGCTCACCAGAGGGCGCCATCGGGGAGCTGTTTTTT.

The genes are TRBV19 and TRBJ2-5, with 10 bases that match TRBD2. The trim removed 4 bases at V and 5 bases at J, leaving 4 bases unmatched. Germline CDR1 and CDR2: LNHDA and SQIVND (reference sequence). This CDR3 contains 14 residues. The CDR3 coding sequence is TGTGCCAGTAGTACACTAGCGGGGAAGGAGACCCAGTACTTC. This encodes CASSTLAGKETQYF.

This chain uses TRBV30 with TRBJ1-4, with 12 bases aligning to TRBD1. The V segment lost 5 bases and the J segment 7 bases; nucleotides outside the gene matches: 5. From germline, CDR1 is GTSNPN and CDR2 SVGIG (reference sequence). CDR3 length: 14 amino acids. The CDR3 is CAWGDRGQGEKLFF. DNA for the CDR3: TGTGCCTGGGGGGACAGGGGGCAAGGTGAAAAACTGTTTTTT.

The chain joins TRBV5-1 to TRBJ2-7, with 10 nucleotides matching TRBD1. The CDR3 consists of 16 residues. CDR1 is SGHRS and CDR2 is YFSETQ in the germline V gene. J gave up 2 bases and V 3 bases, and 8 bases lay outside the gene matches. The CDR3 spells CASSSGMGTGAYEQYF. CDR3 nucleotide sequence: TGCGCCAGCAGCTCAGGAATGGGGACAGGGGCCTACGAGCAGTACTTC.

V and J are TRBV6-5 and TRBJ1-2; 9 bases line up with TRBD1. The CDR3 has 13 residues. The germline CDR1 and CDR2 sequences are MNHEY and SVGAGI. The ends lost 6 bases at V and 6 bases at J; junction bases unmatched: 5. CDR3 sequence (DNA): TGTGCCAGCAGCCCCGGGACAGGGAATGGCTACACCTTC. It translates to CASSPGTGNGYTF.

This chain connects TRBV7-2 to TRBJ1-4; D unresolved. CDR3 length equals 14 residues. Trimming removed 0 bases from V and 8 bases from J, with 10 bases in between. Germline V gene data show CDR1 as SGHTA and CDR2 as FQGNSA. CDR3 in DNA: TGTGCCAGCAGCTTAGCGCTTACGGGGGAAAAACTGTTTTTT. This encodes CASSLALTGEKLFF.

V gene TRBV28 combines with J gene TRBJ1-4, with 8 bases identical to TRBD1. The V and J ends lost 5 bases and 7 bases, in that order; junction bases with no gene match: 6. This CDR3 contains 14 residues. Germline loops: CDR1 MDHEN, CDR2 SYDVKM. The CDR3: CASSIGQGFEKLFF. The CDR3 DNA follows: TGTGCCAGCAGTATCGGACAGGGCTTTGAAAAACTGTTTTTT.

This clone was observed a few times. The chain has TRBV19 and TRBJ2-3; possible D gene TRBD2, 5 bases. The CDR3 extends over 13 amino acids. CDR1 is LNHDA, CDR2 SQIVND, per germline (reference sequence). Trimming took 3 bases from V and 7 from J, leaving 11 bases between them. CDR3 coding DNA: TGTGCCAGTAGTATGTTAGCGCGAAATACGCAGTATTTT. Amino acid sequence: CASSMLARNTQYF. The full variable domain, completed using reference TRBV19 and TRBJ2-3, is DGGITQSPKYLFRKEGQNVTLSCEQNLNHDAMYWYRQDPGQGLRLIYYSQIVNDFQKGDIAEGYSVSREKKESFPLTVTSAQKNPTAFYLCASSMLARNTQYFGPGTRLTVL.

The rearrangement joins TRBV5-1 to TRBJ2-3; D perhaps matches TRBD1 (6 bases). Deletions cut 4 bases from V and 3 bases from J, with 15 bases between. The CDR3 has 15 amino acids. Germline V CDR1 and CDR2: SGHRS, YFSETQ. The CDR3 loop is CASSNKGTQTDTQYF. The CDR3 region has the DNA TGCGCCAGCAGCAATAAAGGGACACAGACAGATACGCAGTATTTT.